A selection of T cell receptor beta chains follows, all from one sample in a study of blood T cell repertoires in COVID-19. Assay: immunoSEQ multiplex PCR; the TCRdb copy retains only in-frame clones and omits some. The sample carries 200,000 to 250,000 clones, 70% to 85% recorded once. Specimen: PBMCs or T cells enriched from blood (not recorded which). The receptors come from a woman aged 60-75 years who had recovered from COVID-19. The CDR3 runs from the conserved cysteine through the conserved F or W. The D gene is left open where the match is weak. Where a row states a size, it is once, few, many or the class of an expanded clone; other rows omit it.

V gene: TRBV3-1/TRBV3-2; clone size: .; D gene: TRBD2; J gene: TRBJ2-1; CDR3 DNA: TGTGCCAGCAGCCAAGATCATTGGACTAGCCCCCCCCTGAGCTCCTACAATGAGCAGTTCTTC; CDR3 protein: CASSQDHWTSPPLSSYNEQFF
V gene: TRBV12-3/TRBV12-4; clone size: .; D gene: .; J gene: TRBJ2-7; CDR3 DNA: TGTGCCAGCAGTTTAATCTCCGGGTACGAGCAGTACTTC; CDR3 protein: CASSLISGYEQYF
V gene: TRBV6-5; clone size: once; D gene: .; J gene: TRBJ2-6; CDR3 DNA: TGTGCCAGCAGTTATCTCGGGGGGGCCAACGTCCTGACTTTC; CDR3 protein: CASSYLGGANVLTF
V gene: TRBV3-1/TRBV3-2; clone size: .; D gene: .; J gene: TRBJ1-1; CDR3 DNA: TGTGCCAGCAGCCAAGTCCCGGGAGGAGAAGCTTTCTTT; CDR3 protein: CASSQVPGGEAFF
V gene: TRBV6-5; clone size: .; D gene: TRBD2; J gene: TRBJ2-7; CDR3 DNA: TGTGCCAGCAGTTACTCTAGCGGGGAGAGCTCCTACGAGCAGTACTTC; CDR3 protein: CASSYSSGESSYEQYF
V gene: TRBV7-6; clone size: few; D gene: .; J gene: TRBJ2-1; CDR3 DNA: TGTGCCAGCAGCTTAGGGCCAGGGTTCAATGAGCAGTTCTTC; CDR3 protein: CASSLGPGFNEQFF
V gene: TRBV7-8; clone size: .; D gene: TRBD2; J gene: TRBJ2-5; CDR3 DNA: TGTGCCAGCAGCAAGGGACCAGCGGGGTTTGGAGAGACCCAGTACTTC; CDR3 protein: CASSKGPAGFGETQYF
V gene: TRBV4-3; clone size: .; D gene: .; J gene: TRBJ1-1; CDR3 DNA: TGCGCCAGCAGCCCGAGCGGCTGGAACACTGAAGCTTTCTTT; CDR3 protein: CASSPSGWNTEAFF
V gene: TRBV7-8; clone size: .; D gene: .; J gene: TRBJ2-6; CDR3 DNA: TGTGCCAGCAGCCTAGGGGCGTACAGACGCTCTGGGGCCAACGTCCTGACTTTC; CDR3 protein: CASSLGAYRRSGANVLTF
V gene: TRBV9; clone size: .; D gene: .; J gene: TRBJ1-2; CDR3 DNA: TGTGCCAGCAGCGACCTTTCGGCGGATGGCTACACCTTC; CDR3 protein: CASSDLSADGYTF
V gene: TRBV7-2; clone size: .; D gene: TRBD2; J gene: TRBJ2-5; CDR3 DNA: TGTGCCATCCTAATGTGGGAGGGGCAAGAGACCCAGTACTTC; CDR3 protein: CAILMWEGQETQYF
V gene: TRBV7-3; clone size: .; D gene: .; J gene: TRBJ1-3; CDR3 DNA: TGTGCCAGCAGTCCAGGTCGGGGCTCTGGAAACACCATATATTTT; CDR3 protein: CASSPGRGSGNTIYF
V gene: TRBV7-9; clone size: few; D gene: .; J gene: TRBJ1-5; CDR3 DNA: TGTGCCAGCAGCTTAGGGGGGGGAGGTCAGCCCCAGCATTTT; CDR3 protein: CASSLGGGGQPQHF
V gene: TRBV3-1/TRBV3-2; clone size: .; D gene: TRBD1; J gene: TRBJ2-1; CDR3 DNA: TGTGCCAGCAGCCAAGGCCGGACAGGAGGCAATGAGCAGTTCTTC; CDR3 protein: CASSQGRTGGNEQFF
V gene: TRBV19; clone size: .; D gene: TRBD2; J gene: TRBJ2-7; CDR3 DNA: TGTGCCAGTAGTATAGGTCCAGCGGGAGCAGGGGAGCAGTACTTC; CDR3 protein: CASSIGPAGAGEQYF
V gene: TRBV9; clone size: .; D gene: .; J gene: TRBJ1-4; CDR3 DNA: TGTGCCAGCAGCCTTAAGTTCGGAGGAGGATCTAATGAAAAACTGTTTTTT; CDR3 protein: CASSLKFGGGSNEKLFF
V gene: TRBV7-9; clone size: few; D gene: TRBD1; J gene: TRBJ1-5; CDR3 DNA: TGTGCCAGCAGCTTAGCAGGGGGCGGGCAGCCCCAGCATTTT; CDR3 protein: CASSLAGGGQPQHF
V gene: TRBV11-2; clone size: .; D gene: .; J gene: TRBJ2-6; CDR3 DNA: TGTGCCAGCAGCCCCGGTGGGGCCAACGTCCTGACTTTC; CDR3 protein: CASSPGGANVLTF
V gene: TRBV10-3; clone size: once; D gene: TRBD2; J gene: TRBJ2-1; CDR3 DNA: TGTGCCATCACCCGGAGCGGGAGAGAAGAGCAGTTCTTC; CDR3 protein: CAITRSGREEQFF
V gene: TRBV10-3; clone size: .; D gene: .; J gene: TRBJ2-7; CDR3 DNA: TGTGCCATCAGTGGTATTCAGGGCGGTGAGCAGTACTTC; CDR3 protein: CAISGIQGGEQYF
V gene: TRBV5-5; clone size: .; D gene: .; J gene: TRBJ2-5; CDR3 DNA: TGTGCCAGCAGCCAAATGGTCCAGGGGAATGTGGAGACCCAGTACTTC; CDR3 protein: CASSQMVQGNVETQYF
V gene: TRBV24-1; clone size: .; D gene: TRBD1; J gene: TRBJ1-1; CDR3 DNA: TGTGCCACCAGTGATGCGGGACAGGGAAGGACTGAAGCTTTCTTT; CDR3 protein: CATSDAGQGRTEAFF
V gene: TRBV7-9; clone size: .; D gene: .; J gene: TRBJ1-1; CDR3 DNA: TGTGCCAGCAGCCCGCTGGCAGGGGATACTGAAGCTTTCTTT; CDR3 protein: CASSPLAGDTEAFF
V gene: TRBV5-1; clone size: .; D gene: TRBD1; J gene: TRBJ1-6; CDR3 DNA: TGCGCCAGCAGCCCCCAGGGGGGCACCTATAATTCACCCCTCCACTTT; CDR3 protein: CASSPQGGTYNSPLHF
V gene: TRBV19; clone size: few; D gene: TRBD2; J gene: TRBJ2-7; CDR3 DNA: TGTGCCAGTAGTTCACCGCGCACTAGCGGGTCTCCGGGTGAGCAGTACTTC; CDR3 protein: CASSSPRTSGSPGEQYF
V gene: TRBV6-5; clone size: few; D gene: .; J gene: TRBJ1-1; CDR3 DNA: TGTGCCAGCAGTTCTGCTGGCGAAGCTTTCTTT; CDR3 protein: CASSSAGEAFF
V gene: TRBV6-5; clone size: few; D gene: TRBD1; J gene: TRBJ1-1; CDR3 DNA: TGTGCCAGCAACCAACGACGGGACAGTGAAGCTTTCTTT; CDR3 protein: CASNQRRDSEAFF